The next 2 T cell receptor beta chains were all read from a single sample in a study of blood T cells in healthy people across ages. Through a sample-barcoded 5' primer and a J-beta primer mix, a second PCR was run for about 6 to 11 cycles. TCRdb analysed the 5' RACE reads with MiXCR anew, one entry per CDR3 protein. In the table there are about 1,400,000 distinct CDR3 sequences, about 40% of which are singletons. The sequenced sample consisted of blood. These receptors were collected from a woman aged 18-30 years in good health.

The rearrangement joins TRBV27 to TRBJ1-6; D not resolved. The CDR3 covers 12 residues. Germline CDR1 and CDR2: MNHEY and SMNVEV (reference sequence). Between the trimmed V and J ends, which lost 5 bases and 12 bases, there was a span of 11 bases. CDR3 in amino acids: CASSQALRPLHF. The CDR3 DNA follows: TGTGCCAGCAGTCAGGCCCTCCGACCCCTCCACTTT.

This clonotype has just a few counts. The rearrangement uses TRBV20-1 and TRBJ1-2, with a weak D call TRBD1 (5 bases). Germline CDR1 reads DFQATT; CDR2 reads SNEGSKA (reference sequence). Trimming took off 3 bases at V and 2 bases at J, with 22 bases between the two ends. This CDR3 is 17 amino acids long. In DNA form, the CDR3 reads TGCAGTGCTAGTTTTCTTATTGGGACCGCTCGCAACTATGGCTACACCTTC. Its protein is CSASFLIGTARNYGYTF.